Listed here are 5 T cell receptor beta chains from one sample, sequenced in a study of cytomegalovirus exposure and HLA in healthy donors. 60 Vbeta and 13 Jbeta primers were used in PCR. Measured with immunoSEQ multiplex PCR; TCRdb has only the in-frame clones, and not every one. The repertoire holds 130,000 to 150,000 clones, 73% seen once, with under 15% in the top ten. Sequencing was performed on PBMCs. These receptors were collected from a human donor in good health.

The chain recombines TRBV10-1 with TRBJ2-7; D unresolved. This CDR3 has 11 residues. Germline V gene sequence: CDR1 WNHNN, CDR2 SYGVQD (reference sequence). The V and J ends lost 3 bases and 3 bases respectively, with 3 bases between them. CDR3 sequence (DNA): TGCGCCAGCAGTGACGGCTACGAGCAGTACTTC. As protein: CASSDGYEQYF.

The J gene is TRBJ1-1, the V gene TRBV6-1, with 7 bases matching TRBD1. In germline, CDR1 is MNHNS, CDR2 SASEGT. J gave up 4 bases and V 8 bases, and 13 bases lay outside the gene matches. The CDR3 runs to 15 residues. CDR3 sequence (DNA): TGTGCCAGCGTGGGACAGCCGATAATGGGCACTGAAGCTTTCTTT. This translates into CASVGQPIMGTEAFF.

This clone has more than one count but fewer than ten. The chain has TRBV4-1 and TRBJ2-1; 7 bases are a match to TRBD2. Unmatched junction bases numbered 12, after V lost 2 bases and J lost 5 bases. CDR1 is MGHRA and CDR2 is YSYEKL in the germline V gene. The CDR3 has 17 amino acids. CDR3 nucleotides: TGCGCCAGCAGCCAACTGACTAGCCCCCTAATCAACAATGAGCAGTTCTTC. Translated: CASSQLTSPLINNEQFF.

This sequence joins TRBV27 and TRBJ2-1; 7 bases are a match to TRBD2. The CDR3 consists of 15 residues. CDR1 MNHEY and CDR2 SMNVEV come from the germline V gene (reference sequence). V lost 4 bases and J lost 9; bases outside the gene matches: 12. The CDR3 DNA reads as TGTGCCAGCAGTTCAACGGGACTACGCCTTAGTGAGCAGTTCTTC. Its translation: CASSSTGLRLSEQFF.

The chain links TRBV27 to TRBJ2-5; maybe TRBD2 (6 bases). Trimming shortened V by 5 bases and J by 5 bases, and 18 bases separated the two germline ends. The CDR3 contains 15 residues. CDR1 and CDR2 from the germline V gene are MNHEY and SMNVEV (reference sequence). The CDR3 region is CASSPYASVRETQYF. CDR3 DNA sequence: TGTGCCAGCAGTCCATACGCTAGCGTCCGGGAGACCCAGTACTTC.